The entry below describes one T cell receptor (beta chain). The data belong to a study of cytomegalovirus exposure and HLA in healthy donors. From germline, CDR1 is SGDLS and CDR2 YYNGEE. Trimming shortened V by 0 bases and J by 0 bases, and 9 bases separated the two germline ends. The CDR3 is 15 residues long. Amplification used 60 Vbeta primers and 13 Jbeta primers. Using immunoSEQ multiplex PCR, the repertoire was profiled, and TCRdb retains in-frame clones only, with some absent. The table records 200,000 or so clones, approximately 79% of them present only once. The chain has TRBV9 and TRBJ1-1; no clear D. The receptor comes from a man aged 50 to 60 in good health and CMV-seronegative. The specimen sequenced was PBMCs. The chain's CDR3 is CASSVGVGMNTEAFF. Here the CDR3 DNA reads TGTGCCAGCAGCGTAGGGGTGGGCATGAACACTGAAGCTTTCTTT.